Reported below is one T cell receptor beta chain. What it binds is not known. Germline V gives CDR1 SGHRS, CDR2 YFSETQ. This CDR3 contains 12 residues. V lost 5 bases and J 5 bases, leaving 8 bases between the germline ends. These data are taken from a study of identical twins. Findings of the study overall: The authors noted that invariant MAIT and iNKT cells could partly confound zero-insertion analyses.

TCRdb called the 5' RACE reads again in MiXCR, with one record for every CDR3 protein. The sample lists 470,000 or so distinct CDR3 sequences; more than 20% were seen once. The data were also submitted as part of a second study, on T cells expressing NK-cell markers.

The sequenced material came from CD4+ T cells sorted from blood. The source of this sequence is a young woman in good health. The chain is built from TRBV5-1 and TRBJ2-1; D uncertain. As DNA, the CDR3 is TGCGCCAGCAGGGAGCCAAACAATGAGCAGTTCTTC. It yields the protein CASREPNNEQFF. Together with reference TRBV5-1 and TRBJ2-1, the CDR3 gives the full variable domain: KAGVTQTPRYLIKTRGQQVTLSCSPISGHRSVSWYQQTPGQGLQFLFEYFSETQRNKGNFPGRFSGRQFSNSRSEMNVSTLELGDSALYLCASREPNNEQFFGPGTRLTVL.